Presented here are 26 T cell receptor beta chains from one specimen sequenced in a study of human T cells and chemical hapten exposure. TCRdb re-derived calls from the RACE reads in MiXCR, one entry per CDR3 protein. In the table there are approximately 82,000 distinct CDR3 sequences, over 9.5% of which are singletons. Stated time point: patch test 1, 2 weeks after DPC sensitization. Treatment given: therapeutic diphenylcyclopropenone sensitization with weekly scalp DPC. Here the sequenced sample was whole blood, taken in connection with sensitization to the hapten diphenylcyclopropenone (DPC). The receptors stem from a middle-aged man with alopecia areata. Some clones in this sample may be carry-over from other donors' samples.

The chain joins TRBV21-1 to TRBJ2-1; the tabulated D call, TRBD2, remains unverified against the DNA. TRBV21-1 is a listed pseudogene. CDR3 length: 15 amino acids. CDR3 coding DNA: TGTGCCAGCAGTAGCGGGACTAGCGGGTACAATGAGCAGTTCTTC. It translates to CASSSGTSGYNEQFF.

This clonotype was found a few times. Written as DNA, the CDR3 is TGTGCCAGCAGTCCCCGAGGAGGGGGCAACACTGAAGCTTTCTTT. Translating gives CASSPRGGGNTEAFF. The genes are TRBV28 and TRBJ1-1; 7 nucleotides align to TRBD1. Trimming took 5 bases from V and 2 from J; bases not matched to a gene: 8. Germline CDR1 is MDHEN and CDR2 is SYDVKM. CDR3 size: 15 residues.

The chain carries TRBV7-8 and TRBJ1-1, with D maybe TRBD1 (5 bases). The length of the CDR3 is 17 residues. Germline-derived CDR1 and CDR2 are SGHVS and FQNEAQ. Trimming cost V 4 bases and J 5 bases, with 23 bases left between them. The CDR3 is CASSSSSGGRLRTEAFF. The CDR3 region has the DNA TGTGCCAGCAGCTCCAGCTCTGGGGGGAGGTTACGGACTGAAGCTTTCTTT.

This clonotype came up a few times. The V call is TRBV7-2, the J call TRBJ1-5, with D possibly being TRBD1 (5 bases). Trimming shortened V by 3 bases and J by 2 bases, and 8 bases separated the two germline ends. Germline-derived CDR1 and CDR2 are SGHTA and FQGNSA. The CDR3 is 14 residues long. The CDR3 DNA follows: TGTGCCAGCAGCTTTTGGGACGGCAATCAGCCCCAGCATTTT. Its translation is CASSFWDGNQPQHF.

The sample holds many counts of this clonotype. This chain links TRBV7-8 with TRBJ1-3; TRBD1 is a possible D gene (6 bases). The CDR3 totals 15 residues. Looked up from germline, CDR1 is SGHVS and CDR2 is FQNEAQ. V was trimmed by 1 base and J by 4 bases, leaving 11 bases between them. The CDR3 DNA sequence: TGTGCCAGCAGCTTAGTTGGCAGGGGAGGAAACACCATATATTTT. It encodes CASSLVGRGGNTIYF.

V gene TRBV6-2 or TRBV6-3 combines with J gene TRBJ2-3; D remains ambiguous. The CDR3 runs 12 residues. CDR1 and CDR2 from the germline V gene are MNHEY and SVGEGT. Between the trimmed V and J ends, which lost 5 bases and 6 bases, there was a span of 9 bases. CDR3: CASSDLGDTQYF. As DNA, the CDR3 is TGTGCCAGCAGTGATCTAGGGGATACGCAGTATTTT.

V gene TRBV7-2 combines with J gene TRBJ2-3; D gene unclear. The CDR3 covers 14 residues. Trimming removed 5 bases from V and 0 bases from J, with 9 bases in between. Looked up from germline, CDR1 is SGHTA and CDR2 is FQGNSA. CDR3 region: CASSLRASTDTQYF. The CDR3 DNA reads as TGTGCCAGCAGCCTTAGGGCTAGCACAGATACGCAGTATTTT.

This clonotype was recorded at least ten times. V and J are TRBV29-1 and TRBJ1-2; 10 bases agree with TRBD1. The V gene end was trimmed by 4 bases and the J gene end by 0 bases; junction bases not matched to a gene: 5. The CDR3 has 15 amino acids. Germline CDR1 reads SQVTM; CDR2 reads ANQGSEA. CDR3 DNA: TGCAGCGTTGCCGACAGGGGGCTATCTAACTATGGCTACACCTTC. Protein: CSVADRGLSNYGYTF.

The chain has TRBV7-9 and TRBJ2-2; possibly TRBD2 for D (5 bases). The CDR3 consists of 14 residues. The V end was cut by 3 bases, the J end by 6 bases, with 11 bases between. Germline CDR1 reads SEHNR; CDR2 reads FQNEAQ (reference sequence). In DNA, the CDR3 is TGTGCCAGCAGCTTTACGGCGGAGGCCGGGGAGCTGTTTTTT. Protein sequence: CASSFTAEAGELFF.

This clonotype was observed a few times. The chain is built from TRBV18 and TRBJ1-1, with D unclear. Germline V gives CDR1 KGHSH, CDR2 LQKENI. The germline V and J ends were trimmed by 4 bases and 2 bases, with 11 bases remaining between them. This CDR3 spans 14 amino acids. Written as DNA, the CDR3 is TGTGCCAGCTCACGTACCATTACTAACACTGAAGCTTTCTTT. This codes for CASSRTITNTEAFF.

This clonotype was picked up many times. This chain links TRBV7-2 with TRBJ1-6, with 9 bases matching TRBD1. Trimming removed 6 bases from V and 10 bases from J; junction bases left unmatched: 4. Germline assignment: CDR1 SGHTA and CDR2 FQGNSA. CDR3 length: 13 residues. This CDR3 is CASRGTGSSPLHF. As DNA, the CDR3 is TGTGCCAGCAGGGGGACAGGGTCCTCACCCCTCCACTTT.

This clonotype was seen ten or more times. The J gene is TRBJ2-3, the V gene TRBV29-1; D might be TRBD1 (5 bases). This CDR3 is 15 amino acids long. V was cut by 4 bases and J by 5 bases, with 19 bases left in between. Germline V lookup: CDR1 SQVTM, CDR2 ANQGSEA. CDR3 DNA: TGCAGCGTTGTCCCCGGCCAGGGCGGTAGAGATACGCAGTATTTT. Its protein is CSVVPGQGGRDTQYF.

The J gene is TRBJ1-4, the V gene TRBV3-1; D may be TRBD1 (6 bases). In germline, CDR1 is LGHDT, CDR2 YNNKEL (reference sequence). CDR3 length equals 16 residues. V was shortened by 1 base and J by 5 bases, with 14 bases between the two germline ends. CDR3 sequence reads: CASSQARQDRNEKLFF. CDR3 in DNA: TGTGCCAGCAGCCAAGCCAGACAGGACCGAAATGAAAAACTGTTTTTT.

This clonotype was recorded a few times. The V call is TRBV6-5, the J call TRBJ2-7; TRBD1 matches at 12 bases. Germline-derived CDR1 and CDR2 are MNHEY and SVGAGI. J lost 5 bases, V lost 6 bases, and 8 bases had no gene match. The CDR3 contains 15 residues. Here the CDR3 DNA reads TGTGCCAGCAGGACGACCGGGACAGGGGGCCACGAGCAGTACTTC. Translating it yields CASRTTGTGGHEQYF.

This clonotype occurred a few times. The V and J genes are TRBV20-1 and TRBJ1-1; 7 nucleotides match TRBD1. This CDR3 comprises 13 residues. The J segment lost 5 bases and the V segment lost 8 bases, leaving 11 bases of the junction unmatched. Germline CDR1 and CDR2: DFQATT and SNEGSKA (reference sequence). The CDR3 loop reads CSLDRDRGTEAFF. The CDR3 DNA follows: TGCAGTTTAGACCGGGACAGAGGGACTGAAGCTTTCTTT.

The V gene is TRBV30, the J gene TRBJ1-6; D is uncertain. The CDR3 is made up of 14 amino acids. Germline V gives CDR1 GTSNPN, CDR2 SVGIG (reference sequence). The germline V and J ends were trimmed by 3 bases and 10 bases, with 16 bases remaining between them. CDR3 sequence: CAWSRTVEGSPLHF. The CDR3 DNA reads TGTGCCTGGAGCCGGACCGTAGAGGGCTCACCCCTCCACTTT. Variable domain in full (rest from reference TRBV30 and TRBJ1-6): SQTIHQWPATLVQPVGSPLSLECTVEGTSNPNLYWYRQAAGRGLQLLFYSVGIGQISSEVPQNLSASRPQDRQFILSSKKLLLSDSGFYLCAWSRTVEGSPLHFGNGTRLTVT.

At least ten counts were recorded for this clonotype. This chain connects TRBV7-3 to TRBJ2-2; D gene unclear. The V and J ends lost 4 bases and 7 bases respectively, with 7 bases between them. This CDR3 region has 12 residues. The germline V gene has CDR1 SGHTA and CDR2 FQGTGA. The CDR3 sequence is CASSSLGGELFF. The CDR3 nucleotides read TGTGCCAGCAGCTCCCTTGGCGGGGAGCTGTTTTTT.

The chain links TRBV10-3 to TRBJ1-6; the D is unclear. The CDR3 consists of 13 residues. V was shortened by 4 bases and J by 8 bases, with 9 bases between the two germline ends. The germline CDR1 and CDR2 sequences are ENHRY and SYGVKD. CDR3 sequence reads: CAISAGLDSPLHF. The CDR3 nucleotides read TGTGCCATCAGTGCCGGGCTGGATTCACCCCTCCACTTT.

This clonotype was seen many times. The chain is built from TRBV6-2 or TRBV6-3 and TRBJ1-5; D remains ambiguous. Germline-derived CDR1 and CDR2 are MNHEY and SVGEGT. The CDR3 sequence is 14 residues long. Trimming removed 7 bases from V and 4 bases from J, with 14 bases in between. CDR3 in amino acids: CASTRREGNQPQHF. The CDR3 DNA is TGTGCCAGCACCCGGCGCGAGGGAAATCAGCCCCAGCATTTT.

At least ten counts were recorded for this clonotype. The chain joins TRBV28 to TRBJ1-4; 11 bases are a match to TRBD1. This CDR3 is 15 amino acids long. The junction had 2 bases not matched to a gene; V was cut back by 3 bases and J by 5 bases. Germline V CDR1 and CDR2: MDHEN, SYDVKM. This CDR3 is CASSFRTGGNEKLFF. CDR3 bases: TGTGCCAGCAGTTTTAGGACAGGGGGCAATGAAAAACTGTTTTTT.

The chain couples TRBV12-3 or TRBV12-4 to TRBJ2-7; D is perhaps TRBD1 (5 bases). V was trimmed by 0 bases and J by 1 base, leaving 10 bases between them. CDR3 length: 15 residues. The CDR3 sequence: CASSLAVQGSYEQYF. CDR3 DNA sequence: TGTGCCAGCAGTTTAGCTGTCCAGGGTTCCTACGAGCAGTACTTC.

The J gene is TRBJ2-1, the V gene TRBV7-9, with D perhaps assigned TRBD1 or TRBD2 (5 bases each). Looked up from germline, CDR1 is SEHNR and CDR2 is FQNEAQ (reference sequence). V lost 4 bases, J lost 10 bases, and 14 bases lay in between. CDR3 size: 13 residues. CDR3 sequence: CASSWDGAREQFF. The CDR3 region has the DNA TGTGCCAGCAGCTGGGACGGAGCTCGGGAGCAGTTCTTC.

This clonotype turned up a few times. The chain recombines TRBV6-5 with TRBJ2-3, with 9 positions matching TRBD1. The CDR3 is 15 amino acids. Per the germline V gene, CDR1 is MNHEY and CDR2 is SVGAGI. V gave up 6 bases and J gave up 6 bases; unmatched junction bases: 10. In DNA form, the CDR3 reads TGTGCCAGCAGCTCCGGGACAGGGTCCAGTGATACGCAGTATTTT. Translating it yields CASSSGTGSSDTQYF.

This clonotype was seen a handful of times. The V gene is TRBV4-3, the J gene TRBJ2-3, with D perhaps matching TRBD2 (5 bases). Germline V CDR1 and CDR2: LGHNA, YSLEER. V was pared by 1 base and J by 1 base, with 21 bases between. This CDR3 has 19 amino acids. CDR3 residues: CASSQGQVRTRSGTDTQYF. CDR3 DNA sequence: TGCGCCAGCAGCCAAGGTCAGGTCCGAACTAGATCTGGCACAGATACGCAGTATTTT.

This clonotype turned up a few times. V and J are TRBV7-6 and TRBJ2-1; D may be TRBD1 or TRBD2 (6 bases each). The V end was cut by 0 bases, the J end by 3 bases, with 9 bases between. Germline V lookup: CDR1 SGHVS, CDR2 FNYEAQ. The CDR3 loop spans 15 amino acids. CDR3 nucleotide sequence: TGTGCCAGCAGCTTAGCGGGGGGCCTCTACAATGAGCAGTTCTTC. Residues: CASSLAGGLYNEQFF.

V gene TRBV7-6 combines with J gene TRBJ2-1, with TRBD2 matching 11 bases. J was trimmed by 8 bases and V by 2 bases; bases with no gene match: 5. The CDR3 is 15 residues long. Per germline, CDR1 SGHVS and CDR2 FNYEAQ. In nucleotides, the CDR3 is TGTGCCAGCAGCTTACCTGGACTAGCGGGCGATGAGCAGTTCTTC. Protein sequence: CASSLPGLAGDEQFF.